This TCR beta chain was identified in a study of T cells in Graves' hyperthyroidism and ophthalmopathy. The source material, RNA transcripts, was used to amplify TCR beta CDR3 regions. An initial round of RT-PCR targeting the TCR CDR3 relied on the HTBI primer set. TCRdb independently ran MiXCR on the multiplex PCR reads; one entry per CDR3 protein. The profile covers 380,000 or so distinct CDR3 sequences, with approximately 13% appearing a single time and around 23% taken by the ten largest. Germline V gives CDR1 SGHRS, CDR2 YFSETQ. The length of the CDR3 is 15 residues. J lost 8 bases, V lost 3 bases, and 10 bases had no gene match.

The receptor was isolated from a woman aged 30 to 39 with Graves' hyperthyroidism. Input material: blood. The chain recombines TRBV5-1 with TRBJ2-1; 8 nucleotides match TRBD2. CDR3 sequence reads: CASSSLAGSSHEQFF. CDR3 nucleotides: TGCGCCAGCAGCTCTCTAGCGGGCAGCTCCCATGAGCAGTTCTTC.